The clone carrying this TCR beta chain was recorded many times. This sample stems from a study of T cells in Graves' hyperthyroidism and ophthalmopathy. It was RNA transcripts that yielded the amplified TCR beta CDR3 regions. An initial round of RT-PCR targeting the TCR CDR3 relied on the HTBI primer set. TCRdb ran MiXCR on the multiplex PCR reads and lists one entry per CDR3 protein. The repertoire holds about 640,000 distinct CDR3 sequences, with around 21% as singletons. Duration under 3 months, a NOSPECS grade of at least 4, and a Clinical Activity Score of at least 3 characterized the ophthalmopathy patients. Patients having uncontrolled infection, another autoimmune disease, pregnancy or lactation were not included. CDR3 size: 14 residues. Looked up from germline, CDR1 is SEHNR and CDR2 is FQNEAQ (reference sequence). V lost 5 bases, J lost 1 base, and 11 bases lay in between.

V gene TRBV7-9 combines with J gene TRBJ2-5, with D uncertain. The TCR comes from a man younger than 45 with Graves' ophthalmopathy. The specimen was blood. This chain's CDR3 is CASSPRIAQETQYF. The CDR3 DNA follows: TGTGCCAGCAGCCCTCGGATTGCCCAAGAGACCCAGTACTTC. Based on the CDR3 plus reference TRBV7-9 and TRBJ2-5, the full variable domain is DTGVSQNPRHKITKRGQNVTFRCDPISEHNRLYWYRQTLGQGPEFLTYFQNEAQLEKSRLLSDRFSAERPKGSFSTLEIQRTEQGDSAMYLCASSPRIAQETQYFGPGTRLLVL.